This T cell receptor (beta chain) was documented in a study of cytomegalovirus exposure and HLA in healthy donors. Study summary: The roughly 670 first-cohort repertoires shared a platform with the 130 or so validation repertoires, as reported in a later analysis. The study's findings and limits: Many donors carried some public TCRs, although rarity characterized most TCR sequences. Reportedly, diagnosis of cytomegalovirus status by the classifier showed high specificity and sensitivity. The authors listed 180 or so TCR beta chains as cytomegalovirus-associated.

Turning to this clone: Its antigen is not identified.

This table comes from immunoSEQ multiplex PCR, and its TCRdb copy is limited to in-frame clones, with some not included. The repertoire holds some 71,000 clones, with 94% as singletons. Trimming took 1 base from V and 3 from J; bases not matched to a gene: 7. Germline CDR1 reads LGHNA; CDR2 reads YNFKEQ. The CDR3 runs 17 residues. The receptor comes from a woman aged 18-29 years in good health and CMV-seronegative. Material: PBMCs. This sequence joins TRBV4-2 and TRBJ1-3; 9 positions match TRBD1. The CDR3 coding sequence is TGTGCCAGCAGCCAAGGGCGGGACAGGGCGGATGGAAACACCATATATTTT. Encoded protein: CASSQGRDRADGNTIYF.